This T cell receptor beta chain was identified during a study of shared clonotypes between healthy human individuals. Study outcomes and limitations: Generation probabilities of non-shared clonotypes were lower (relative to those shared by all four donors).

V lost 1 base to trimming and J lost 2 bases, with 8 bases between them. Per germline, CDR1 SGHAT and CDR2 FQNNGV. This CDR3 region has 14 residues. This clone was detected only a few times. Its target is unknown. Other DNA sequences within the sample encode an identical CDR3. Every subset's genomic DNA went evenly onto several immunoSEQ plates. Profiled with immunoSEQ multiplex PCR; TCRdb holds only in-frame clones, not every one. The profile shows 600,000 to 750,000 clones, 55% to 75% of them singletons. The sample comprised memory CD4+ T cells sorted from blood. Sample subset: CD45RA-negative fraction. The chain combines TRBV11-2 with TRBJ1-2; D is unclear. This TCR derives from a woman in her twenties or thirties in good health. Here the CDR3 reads CASSLVTGNYGYTF. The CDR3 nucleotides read TGTGCCAGCAGCTTAGTAACGGGGAACTATGGCTACACCTTC.